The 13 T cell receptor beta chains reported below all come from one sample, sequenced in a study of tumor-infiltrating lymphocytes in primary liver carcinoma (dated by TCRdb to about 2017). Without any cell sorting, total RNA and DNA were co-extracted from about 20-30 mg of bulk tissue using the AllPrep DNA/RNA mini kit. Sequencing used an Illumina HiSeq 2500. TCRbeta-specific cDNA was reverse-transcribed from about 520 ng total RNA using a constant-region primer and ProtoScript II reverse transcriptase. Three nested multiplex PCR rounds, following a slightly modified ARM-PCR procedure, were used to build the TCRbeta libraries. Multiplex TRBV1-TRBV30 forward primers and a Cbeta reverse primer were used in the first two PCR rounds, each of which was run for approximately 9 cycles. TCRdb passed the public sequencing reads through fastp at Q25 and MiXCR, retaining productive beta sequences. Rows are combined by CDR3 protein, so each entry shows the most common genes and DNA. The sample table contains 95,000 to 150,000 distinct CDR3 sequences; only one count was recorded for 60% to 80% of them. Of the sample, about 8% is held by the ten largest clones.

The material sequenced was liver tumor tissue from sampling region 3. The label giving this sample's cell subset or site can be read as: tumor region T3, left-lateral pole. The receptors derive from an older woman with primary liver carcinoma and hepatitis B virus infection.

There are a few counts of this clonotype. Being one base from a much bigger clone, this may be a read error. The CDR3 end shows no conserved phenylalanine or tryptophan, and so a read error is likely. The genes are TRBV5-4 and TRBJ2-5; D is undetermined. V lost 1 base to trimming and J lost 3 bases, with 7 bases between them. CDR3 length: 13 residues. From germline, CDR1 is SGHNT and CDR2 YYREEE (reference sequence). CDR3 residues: CASSLKQKETQYL. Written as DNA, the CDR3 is TGTGCCAGCAGCTTGAAACAGAAAGAGACCCAGTACCTC.

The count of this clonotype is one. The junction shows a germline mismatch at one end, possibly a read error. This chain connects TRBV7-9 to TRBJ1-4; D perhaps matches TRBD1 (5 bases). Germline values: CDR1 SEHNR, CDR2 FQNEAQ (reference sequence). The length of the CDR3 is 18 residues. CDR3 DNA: TGTGCCAGCAGCTTAGAGTGGGGCCCCCATACAACTAATGAAAACCTGTTTTTT. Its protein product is CASSLEWGPHTTNENLFF.

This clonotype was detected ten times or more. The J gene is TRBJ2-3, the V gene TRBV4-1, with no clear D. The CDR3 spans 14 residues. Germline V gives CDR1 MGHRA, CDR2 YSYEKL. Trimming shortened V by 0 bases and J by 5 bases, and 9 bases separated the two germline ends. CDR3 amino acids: CASSQEFLVDTQYF. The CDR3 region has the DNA TGCGCCAGCAGCCAAGAATTTTTGGTAGATACGCAGTATTTT.

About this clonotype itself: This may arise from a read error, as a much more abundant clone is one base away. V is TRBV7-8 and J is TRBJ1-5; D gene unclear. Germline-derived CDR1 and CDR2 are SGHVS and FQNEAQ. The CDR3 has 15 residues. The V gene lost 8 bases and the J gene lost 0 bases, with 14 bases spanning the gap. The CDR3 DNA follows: TGTGCCAGCTGCTCACGGCCGAATAGCAATCAGCCCCAGCATTTT. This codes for CASCSRPNSNQPQHF.

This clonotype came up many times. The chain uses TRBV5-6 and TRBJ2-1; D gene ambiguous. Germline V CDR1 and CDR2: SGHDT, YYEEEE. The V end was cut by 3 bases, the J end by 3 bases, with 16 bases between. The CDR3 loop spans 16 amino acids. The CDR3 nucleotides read TGTGCCAGCAGCTCACGTGGCTACCTAGACTACAATGAGCAGTTCTTC. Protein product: CASSSRGYLDYNEQFF. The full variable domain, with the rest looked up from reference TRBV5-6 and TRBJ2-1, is DAGVTQSPTHLIKTRGQQVTLRCSPKSGHDTVSWYQQALGQGPQFIFQYYEEEERQRGNFPDRFSGHQFPNYSSELNVNALLLGDSALYLCASSSRGYLDYNEQFFGPGTRLTVL.

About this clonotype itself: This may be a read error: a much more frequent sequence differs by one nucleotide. This CDR3 is CASSFGQLNTGELFF. CDR3 DNA: TGTGCCAGCAGCTTTGGACAGCTAAACACCGGGGAGCTGTTTTTT. V usage is TRBV5-4 and J usage is TRBJ2-2; weak D call: TRBD1 (6 bases). V lost 2 bases and J 2 bases, leaving 10 bases between the germline ends. CDR3 size: 15 residues. Germline values: CDR1 SGHNT, CDR2 YYREEE (reference sequence).

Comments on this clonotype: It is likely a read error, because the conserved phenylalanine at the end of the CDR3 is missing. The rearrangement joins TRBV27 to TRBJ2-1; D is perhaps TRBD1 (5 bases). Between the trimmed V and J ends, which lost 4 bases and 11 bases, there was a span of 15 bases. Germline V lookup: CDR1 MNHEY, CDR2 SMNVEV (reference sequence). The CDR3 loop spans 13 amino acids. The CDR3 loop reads CASSSTELIKQFS. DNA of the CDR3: TGTGCCAGCAGTTCGACAGAGTTGATAAAGCAGTTCTCC.

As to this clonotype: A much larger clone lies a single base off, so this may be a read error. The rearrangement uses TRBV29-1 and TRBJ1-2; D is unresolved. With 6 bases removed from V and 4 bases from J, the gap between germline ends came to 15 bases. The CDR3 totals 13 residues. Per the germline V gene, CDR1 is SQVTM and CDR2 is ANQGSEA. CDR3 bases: TGCAGCGTCCAGGCTGGAGGGAGCTATGGCTACACCTTC. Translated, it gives CSVQAGGSYGYTF.

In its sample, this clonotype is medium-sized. CDR3 DNA: TGTGCCAGCAGCCTCCCGGACACGACCCAGTACTTC. As protein: CASSLPDTTQYF. This sequence joins TRBV11-2 and TRBJ2-5; maybe TRBD1 (5 bases). This CDR3 region has 12 residues. V dropped 5 bases and J dropped 7 bases, with 11 bases sitting between them. Germline V CDR1 and CDR2: SGHAT, FQNNGV.

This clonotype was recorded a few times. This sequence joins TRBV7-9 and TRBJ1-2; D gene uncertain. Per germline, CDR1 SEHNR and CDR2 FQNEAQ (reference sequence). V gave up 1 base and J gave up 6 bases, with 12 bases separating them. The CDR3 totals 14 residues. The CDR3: CASSLGNRVNGYTF. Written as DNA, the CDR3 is TGTGCCAGCAGCTTAGGGAATCGCGTCAATGGCTACACCTTC.

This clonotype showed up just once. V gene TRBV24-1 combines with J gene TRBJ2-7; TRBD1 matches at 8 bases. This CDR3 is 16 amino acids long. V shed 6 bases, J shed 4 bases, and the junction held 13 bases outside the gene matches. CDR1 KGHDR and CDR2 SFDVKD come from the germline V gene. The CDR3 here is CATSRGPPGQEYEQYF. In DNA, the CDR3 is TGTGCCACCAGTCGGGGGCCACCGGGACAGGAGTACGAGCAGTACTTC.

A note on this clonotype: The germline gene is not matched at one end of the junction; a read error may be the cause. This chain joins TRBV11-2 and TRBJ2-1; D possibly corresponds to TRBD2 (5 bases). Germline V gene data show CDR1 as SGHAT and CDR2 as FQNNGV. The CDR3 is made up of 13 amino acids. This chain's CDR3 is CDSSLGLTNEQFF. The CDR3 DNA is TGTGACAGCAGCTTAGGACTTACCAACGAGCAGTTCTTC.

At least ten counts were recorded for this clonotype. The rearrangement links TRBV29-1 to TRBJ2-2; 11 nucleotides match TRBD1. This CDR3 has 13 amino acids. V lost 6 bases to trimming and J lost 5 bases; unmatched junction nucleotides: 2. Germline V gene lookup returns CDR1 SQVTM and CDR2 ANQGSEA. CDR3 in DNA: TGCAGCGTGGACAGGGGGCCAACCGGGGAGCTGTTTTTT. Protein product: CSVDRGPTGELFF.